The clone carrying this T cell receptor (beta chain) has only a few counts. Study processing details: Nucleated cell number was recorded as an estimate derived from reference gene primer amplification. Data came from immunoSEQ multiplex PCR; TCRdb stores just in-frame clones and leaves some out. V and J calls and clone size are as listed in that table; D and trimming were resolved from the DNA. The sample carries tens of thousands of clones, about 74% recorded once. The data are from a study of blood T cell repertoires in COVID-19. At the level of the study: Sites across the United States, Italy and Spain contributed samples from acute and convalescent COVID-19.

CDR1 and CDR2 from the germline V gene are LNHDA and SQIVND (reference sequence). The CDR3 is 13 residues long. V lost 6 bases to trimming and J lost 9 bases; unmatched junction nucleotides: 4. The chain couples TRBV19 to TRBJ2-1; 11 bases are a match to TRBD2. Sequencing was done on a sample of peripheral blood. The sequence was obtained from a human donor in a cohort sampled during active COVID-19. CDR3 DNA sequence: TGTGCCAGTAGAGGGACTAGCGGCGGTGAGCAGTTCTTC. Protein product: CASRGTSGGEQFF.